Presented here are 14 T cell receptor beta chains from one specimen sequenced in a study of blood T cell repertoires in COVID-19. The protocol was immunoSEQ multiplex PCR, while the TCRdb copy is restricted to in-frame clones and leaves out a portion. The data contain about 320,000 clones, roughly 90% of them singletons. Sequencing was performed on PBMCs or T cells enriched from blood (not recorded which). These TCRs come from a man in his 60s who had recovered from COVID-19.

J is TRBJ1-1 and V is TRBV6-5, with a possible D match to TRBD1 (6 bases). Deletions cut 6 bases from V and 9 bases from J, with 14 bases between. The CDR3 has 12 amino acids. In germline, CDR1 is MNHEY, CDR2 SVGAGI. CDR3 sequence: CASRSQGGQAFF. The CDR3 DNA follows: TGTGCCAGCAGGTCACAGGGTGGCCAAGCTTTCTTT.

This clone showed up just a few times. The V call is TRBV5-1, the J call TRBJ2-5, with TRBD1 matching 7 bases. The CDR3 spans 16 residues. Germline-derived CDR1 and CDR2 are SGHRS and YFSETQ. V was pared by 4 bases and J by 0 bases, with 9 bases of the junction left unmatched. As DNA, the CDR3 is TGCGCCAGCAGCGGATCCTCAGGGGGACACCAAGAGACCCAGTACTTC. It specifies CASSGSSGGHQETQYF.

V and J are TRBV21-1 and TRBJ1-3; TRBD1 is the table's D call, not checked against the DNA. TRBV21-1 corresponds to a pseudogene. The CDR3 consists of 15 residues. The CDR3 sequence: CASSRRDRRGNTIYF. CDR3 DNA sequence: TGTGCCAGCAGCAGGAGGGACAGGCGAGGAAACACCATATATTTT.

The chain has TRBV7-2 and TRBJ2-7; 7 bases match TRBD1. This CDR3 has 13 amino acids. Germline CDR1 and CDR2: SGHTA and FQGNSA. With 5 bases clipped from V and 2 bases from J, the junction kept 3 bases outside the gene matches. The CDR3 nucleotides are TGTGCCAGCAGCCGGGACAGACCCTACGAGCAGTACTTC. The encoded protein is CASSRDRPYEQYF.

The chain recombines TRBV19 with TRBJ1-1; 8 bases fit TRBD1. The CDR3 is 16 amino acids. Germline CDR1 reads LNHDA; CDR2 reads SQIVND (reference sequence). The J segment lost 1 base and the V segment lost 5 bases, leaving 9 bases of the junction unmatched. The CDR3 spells CASSLKGQGPNTEAFF. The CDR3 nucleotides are TGTGCCAGTAGTCTAAAAGGACAGGGCCCGAACACTGAAGCTTTCTTT.

CDR3 loop: CATSRDLGGSNQPQHF. The CDR3 nucleotides read TGTGCCACCAGCAGAGATCTGGGGGGAAGCAATCAGCCCCAGCATTTT. The rearrangement uses TRBV15 and TRBJ1-5; D possibly corresponds to TRBD1 (5 bases). The CDR3 length is 16 residues. V lost 0 bases and J 1 base, leaving 10 bases between the germline ends. Per germline, CDR1 LNHNV and CDR2 YYDKDF (reference sequence).

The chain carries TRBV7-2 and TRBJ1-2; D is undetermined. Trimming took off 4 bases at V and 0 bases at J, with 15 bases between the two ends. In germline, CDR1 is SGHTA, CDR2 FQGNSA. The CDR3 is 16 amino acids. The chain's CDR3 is CASSSSRVGANYGYTF. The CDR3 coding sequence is TGTGCCAGCAGCTCCTCTCGCGTCGGGGCTAACTATGGCTACACCTTC.

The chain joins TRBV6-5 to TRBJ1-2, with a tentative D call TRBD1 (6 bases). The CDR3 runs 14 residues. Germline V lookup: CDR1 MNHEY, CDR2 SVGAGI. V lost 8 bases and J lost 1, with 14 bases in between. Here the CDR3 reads CASGNTGLNYGYTF. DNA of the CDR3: TGTGCCAGCGGAAATACAGGGCTTAACTATGGCTACACCTTC.

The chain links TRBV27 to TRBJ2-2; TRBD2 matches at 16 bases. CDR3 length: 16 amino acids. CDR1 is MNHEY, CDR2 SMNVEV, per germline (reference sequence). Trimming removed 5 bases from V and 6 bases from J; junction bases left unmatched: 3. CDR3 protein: CASSLGTSGRAGELFF. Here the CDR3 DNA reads TGTGCCAGCAGTCTGGGGACTAGCGGGAGGGCCGGGGAGCTGTTTTTT.

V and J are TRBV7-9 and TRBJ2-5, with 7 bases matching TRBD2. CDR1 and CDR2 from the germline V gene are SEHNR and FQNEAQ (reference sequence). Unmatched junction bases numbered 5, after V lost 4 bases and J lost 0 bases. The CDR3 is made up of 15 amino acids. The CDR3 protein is CASSYRDYNQETQYF. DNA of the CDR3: TGTGCCAGCAGCTACCGGGACTATAACCAAGAGACCCAGTACTTC.

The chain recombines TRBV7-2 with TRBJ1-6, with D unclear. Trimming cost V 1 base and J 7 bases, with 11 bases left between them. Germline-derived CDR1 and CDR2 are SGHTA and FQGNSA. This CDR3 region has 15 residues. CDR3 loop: CASSLDAGINSPLHF. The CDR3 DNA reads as TGTGCCAGCAGCTTAGATGCGGGGATCAATTCACCCCTCCACTTT.

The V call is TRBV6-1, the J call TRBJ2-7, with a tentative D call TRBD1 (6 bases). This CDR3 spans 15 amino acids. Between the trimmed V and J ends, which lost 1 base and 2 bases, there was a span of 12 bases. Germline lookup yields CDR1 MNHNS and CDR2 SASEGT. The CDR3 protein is CASSEGQVYAYEQYF. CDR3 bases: TGTGCCAGCAGTGAAGGACAGGTTTACGCCTACGAGCAGTACTTC.

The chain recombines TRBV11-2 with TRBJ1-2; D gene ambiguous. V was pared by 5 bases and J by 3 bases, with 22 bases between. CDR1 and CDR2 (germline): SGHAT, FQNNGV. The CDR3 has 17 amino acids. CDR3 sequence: CASSPQVRYRTDYGYTF. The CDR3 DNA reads TGTGCCAGCAGCCCCCAAGTCAGGTATAGAACAGACTATGGCTACACCTTC.

CDR3 sequence: CASSPGQGGVARDHEQYF. CDR3 DNA sequence: TGCGCCAGCAGCCCCGGACAGGGCGGTGTGGCGCGCGATCACGAGCAGTACTTC. The rearrangement links TRBV5-1 to TRBJ2-7; 8 bases agree with TRBD1. Trimming took 4 bases from V and 5 from J; bases not matched to a gene: 20. CDR3 length: 18 amino acids. CDR1 is SGHRS, CDR2 YFSETQ, per germline.